Listed here are 5 T cell receptor beta chains from one sample, sequenced in a study of Ad26.COV2.S vaccination and SARS-CoV-2 variants. Treatment: 15 to 20 received Ad26.COV2.S at low or high dose, single or two shots; 5 received placebo; per-sample allocation not given. It was on day 63 after the first vaccine or placebo injection that samples were taken. The repertoire was sequenced with immunoSEQ multiplex PCR; TCRdb's copy has only in-frame clones and lacks some. This sample has around 300,000 clones, with 88% found just once. The sample consisted of peripheral blood, taken in a trial of Ad26.COV2.S vaccine versus placebo. These receptors all stem from a person aged 18-65 years who received the Ad26.COV2.S COVID-19 vaccine or a placebo.

The CDR3 DNA reads TGTGCCAGCAGCCAAGATCTTCGGGCCTCTGGAAACACCATATATTTT. Amino acid sequence: CASSQDLRASGNTIYF. The chain couples TRBV3-1 (or the pseudogene TRBV3-2) to TRBJ1-3, with D unclear. V lost 0 bases to trimming and J lost 0 bases, with 9 bases between them. Germline CDR1 and CDR2: LGHDT and YNNKEL (reference sequence). The CDR3 runs 16 residues.

The chain joins TRBV20-1 to TRBJ1-1, with D uncertain. The germline gives CDR1 DFQATT, CDR2 SNEGSKA (reference sequence). The CDR3 is made up of 18 amino acids. V was cut by 3 bases and J by 6 bases, with 29 bases left in between. DNA of the CDR3: TGCAGTGCTAGTCCAAGCAATCTCTTATGGCGGTTAAGACCTGAAGCTTTCTTT. This gives the protein CSASPSNLLWRLRPEAFF.

The chain joins TRBV25-1 to TRBJ2-7; TRBD2 matches at 8 bases. This CDR3 is built from 13 residues. J lost 8 bases, V lost 3 bases, and 6 bases had no gene match. Germline assignment: CDR1 MGHDK and CDR2 SYGVNS. This chain's CDR3 is CASSDPLAEQQYF. In DNA form, the CDR3 reads TGTGCCAGCAGTGATCCACTAGCGGAGCAGCAGTACTTC.

J is TRBJ1-1 and V is TRBV6-2 or TRBV6-3; the D gene is possibly TRBD1 (5 bases). The V end was cut by 6 bases, the J end by 4 bases, with 18 bases between. The germline V gene has CDR1 MNHEY and CDR2 SVGEGT. The CDR3 covers 15 residues. The CDR3 region has the DNA TGTGCCAGCAGCCTACAGGAGGTGGGTTTCACTGAAGCTTTCTTT. Translated: CASSLQEVGFTEAFF.

This sequence joins TRBV6-2 or TRBV6-3 and TRBJ2-7; 8 bases fit TRBD1. This CDR3 region has 17 residues. The ends lost 4 bases at V and 4 bases at J; junction bases unmatched: 15. Germline V lookup: CDR1 MNHEY, CDR2 SVGEGT. CDR3 sequence (DNA): TGTGCCAGCAGTTCCCAGGGGGCAGGACTTCCCCCTTACGAGCAGTACTTC. Residues: CASSSQGAGLPPYEQYF.